This is a list of T cell receptor beta chains from one sample in a study of immune evolution from preneoplasia to lung adenocarcinoma. Libraries were prepared by immunoSEQ multiplex PCR; TCRdb keeps only in-frame clonotypes and omits some of them. The data hold roughly 6,700 clones, with more than 80% observed a single time. The sequenced material came from FFPE lung adenocarcinoma in situ tissue. The source is an older donor with lung adenocarcinoma. The CDR3 runs from the conserved cysteine through the conserved F or W. D genes are given only for firm matches. Some rows have no size entry. The others give once, few or many, or a class for an expanded clone.

cdr3_nt cdr3_aa v_call d_call cdr3_length clone_size j_call
TGCGCCAGCAGCTCCTGGACAGGGGGGGAGACCCAGTACTTC CASSSWTGGETQYF TRBV5-1 TRBD1 14 NA TRBJ2-5
TGTGCCAGCTCCGGGAACTCCTACAATGAGCAGTTCTTC CASSGNSYNEQFF TRBV6-5 NA 13 NA TRBJ2-1
TGTGCCAGCAGGGGACAGGGAGGAGGGCAGCCCCAGCATTTT CASRGQGGGQPQHF TRBV6-1 TRBD1 14 NA TRBJ1-5
TGTGCCAGCAGTGAAAGGAGGGACCAGCCCCAGCATTTT CASSERRDQPQHF TRBV6-1 NA 13 NA TRBJ1-5
TGTGCCAGCCGACAAGTCTGGGAGCAGTACTTC CASRQVWEQYF TRBV2 NA 11 NA TRBJ2-7
TGTGCCAGCAGTGAAAGTCCGGGGGGGAGCACAGATACGCAGTATTTT CASSESPGGSTDTQYF TRBV6-4 TRBD2 16 NA TRBJ2-3
TGTGCCAGCAGCTTAATTAGGGGAGACGGCACTGAAGCTTTCTTT CASSLIRGDGTEAFF TRBV11-2 NA 15 NA TRBJ1-1
TGCGCCAGCAGATGGGGGGGACAGTCCTTCCAAGAGACCCAGTACTTC CASRWGGQSFQETQYF TRBV5-1 NA 16 NA TRBJ2-5
TGTGCCAGCAGCTTTACCGTCGACGGCCCGGGCTACACCTTC CASSFTVDGPGYTF TRBV9 NA 14 NA TRBJ1-2
TGTGCCAGCAGCTTAAACCCAGCGGGAGAGACCCAGTACTTC CASSLNPAGETQYF TRBV7-3 NA 14 once TRBJ2-5
TGTGCCAGCAGCGTAGCTGGGGCCACCGGGGAGCTGTTTTTT CASSVAGATGELFF TRBV9 NA 14 once TRBJ2-2
TGCGCCAGCAGCCAGGAAGAGAACACTGAAGCTTTCTTT CASSQEENTEAFF TRBV4-1 NA 13 NA TRBJ1-1
TGCGCCAGCACGGGGACCAGCACAGATACGCAGTATTTT CASTGTSTDTQYF TRBV5-1 NA 13 NA TRBJ2-3
TGTGCCAGCAGCTCGGGGACTTTGGACACTGAAGCTTTCTTT CASSSGTLDTEAFF TRBV5-5 NA 14 NA TRBJ1-1
TGCAGTGCCGGGCATGGCGATGAGCAGTTCTTC CSAGHGDEQFF TRBV20-1 NA 11 once TRBJ2-1
TGTGCCAGCAGTCGGGGTGAGACAGATACGCAGTATTTT CASSRGETDTQYF TRBV6-5 NA 13 NA TRBJ2-3
TGTGCCAGCAGTCCCATAGCGGGAGGCCGGAACGGGGAGCTGTTTTTT CASSPIAGGRNGELFF TRBV9 TRBD2 16 once TRBJ2-2
TGCGCCAGCAGCTACCAGGAGACCTACGAGCAGTACTTC CASSYQETYEQYF TRBV5-1 NA 13 once TRBJ2-7
TGTGCCTGGAGTGTGGGGACAGGGGGTCCCTACGAGCAGTACTTC CAWSVGTGGPYEQYF TRBV30 TRBD1 15 NA TRBJ2-7
TGCGCCAGCAGCCTAACGGACAGGCCCGATGGCTACACCTTC CASSLTDRPDGYTF TRBV5-1 TRBD1 14 NA TRBJ1-2
TGCGCCAGCAGCTTGGGATGGGATAGCAATCAGCCCCAGCATTTT CASSLGWDSNQPQHF TRBV5-1 NA 15 NA TRBJ1-5
TGTGCCAGCAGCTCGTCGTCGGACAGCAAATACGAGCAGTACTTC CASSSSSDSKYEQYF TRBV7-9 NA 15 NA TRBJ2-7
TGTACCAGTAGATTCCAGGGGAACACTGAAGCTTTCTTT CTSRFQGNTEAFF TRBV19 NA 13 NA TRBJ1-1
TGTGCCAGCAGTTTATCCGGGACTAGCGGATCCTACGAGCAGTACTTC CASSLSGTSGSYEQYF TRBV28 TRBD2 16 NA TRBJ2-7
TGCGCCAGCAGCTTTGACCGGGACAGGGGGTTCTACGAGCAGTACTTC CASSFDRDRGFYEQYF TRBV5-1 TRBD1 16 NA TRBJ2-7
TGTGCCAGCAGAACCGAGCTAGACGGCGGGGAGCTGTTTTTT CASRTELDGGELFF TRBV5-4 NA 14 once TRBJ2-2
TGTGCCAGCAGCCAAGATGCGGGGCGGGTCAATGAGCAGTTCTTC CASSQDAGRVNEQFF TRBV4-2 NA 15 NA TRBJ2-1
TGTGCCAGCAGCTTAGCGAGGGCGGGGACCTACAATGAGCAGTTCTTC CASSLARAGTYNEQFF TRBV7-9 NA 16 NA TRBJ2-1
TGTGCTAGTGGTTCCGGGACAGGTAGGGATACGCAGTATTTT CASGSGTGRDTQYF TRBV12-5 TRBD1 14 NA TRBJ2-3
TGTGCCAGTACCCACGCAGGGGCCTCTGTTAAAGCTTTCTTT CASTHAGASVKAFF TRBV19 NA 14 NA TRBJ1-1
TGTGCCAGCAGTCCTCCGGGACTAGCGGGAAGGGAGCAGTACTTC CASSPPGLAGREQYF TRBV7-8 TRBD2 15 NA TRBJ2-7
TGCGCCAGCAGCATAACCGGACAGAGATACAATGAGCAGTTCTTC CASSITGQRYNEQFF TRBV5-1 NA 15 NA TRBJ2-1
TGTGCCAGCAGTGACGAGCTCTACCGTGTCCACGAGCAGTACTTC CASSDELYRVHEQYF TRBV6-1 NA 15 NA TRBJ2-7
TGCGCCAGCAGCTTGGGGACAGGTCTTAGGGATGAAAAACTGTTTTTT CASSLGTGLRDEKLFF TRBV5-1 TRBD1 16 NA TRBJ1-4
TGTGCCAGCAGCTTAGGGTTGTCGGACCAAGAGACCCAGTACTTC CASSLGLSDQETQYF TRBV11-3 NA 15 once TRBJ2-5
TGTGCCAGTAGTATGAGACAGGGGAACAACGAGCAGTACTTC CASSMRQGNNEQYF TRBV19 TRBD1 14 NA TRBJ2-7
TGTGCCAGCAGCCTGGGACTAGCTGACAATGAGCAGTTCTTC CASSLGLADNEQFF TRBV5-5 TRBD2 14 NA TRBJ2-1
TGTGCCAGCATGGGGGGGTGGTCCTACGAGCAGTACTTC CASMGGWSYEQYF TRBV2 TRBD2 13 NA TRBJ2-7
TGCGCCAGCAGCCAAGTGGGGGAGGGGTGGGAGCAGTACTTC CASSQVGEGWEQYF TRBV4-1 TRBD2 14 NA TRBJ2-7
TGTGCCTGGAGTCCTCCCGGACACCTGCCGGGAGGGGATACGCAGTATTTT CAWSPPGHLPGGDTQYF TRBV30 TRBD2 17 NA TRBJ2-3
TGTGCCAGCAGCCGAAGAAACATGGGACTAGCGGGGGCCTACGAGCAGTACTTC CASSRRNMGLAGAYEQYF TRBV11-2 TRBD2 18 NA TRBJ2-7
TGTGCCTGGAGTGTAAGGGGACTAGCGGGAGGGCCCCTGCGGGAGCAGTTCTTC CAWSVRGLAGGPLREQFF TRBV30 TRBD2 18 NA TRBJ2-1
TGTGCCAGCAGCTTAGTTTTTAGCGGGAGTTACGAGCAGTACTTC CASSLVFSGSYEQYF TRBV11-3 TRBD2 15 NA TRBJ2-7
TGTGCCAGCAGCTTAGGTTTTAGGCCCACCGGGGAGCTGTTTTTT CASSLGFRPTGELFF TRBV7-9 NA 15 NA TRBJ2-2
TGTGCCAGCAGACTGGGACAGGGGTTCACAGATACGCAGTATTTT CASRLGQGFTDTQYF TRBV6-6 TRBD1 15 NA TRBJ2-3